These 18 T cell receptor beta chains were sequenced from one sample in a study of T cells after yellow fever vaccination. TCRdb reprocessed the 5' RACE reads via MiXCR and lists one record per CDR3 protein. The sample carries hundreds of thousands of distinct CDR3 sequences, approximately 13% recorded once. This specimen consisted of PBMCs, obtained on the day of the yellow fever booster vaccination. These receptors came from a man aged 30 to 39 who received the YFV17D yellow fever vaccine.

This sequence joins TRBV20-1 and TRBJ2-5, with D possibly being TRBD2 (5 bases). The V end was cut by 6 bases, the J end by 4 bases, with 12 bases between. The CDR3 is 12 residues long. The germline CDR1 and CDR2 sequences are DFQATT and SNEGSKA (reference sequence). The CDR3 protein is CSAARAGETQYF. Written as DNA, the CDR3 is TGCAGTGCAGCCCGGGCGGGAGAGACCCAGTACTTC.

J is TRBJ2-5 and V is TRBV20-1; 8 nucleotides match TRBD2. CDR1 is DFQATT and CDR2 is SNEGSKA in the germline V gene (reference sequence). The CDR3 runs to 13 residues. The ends lost 6 bases at V and 4 bases at J; junction bases unmatched: 7. The CDR3 region is CSAIPSGRETQYF. Here the CDR3 DNA reads TGCAGTGCCATCCCGAGCGGGAGAGAGACCCAGTACTTC.

The chain couples TRBV14 to TRBJ2-3, with D hard to call. The V and J ends lost 4 bases and 9 bases respectively, with 14 bases between them. Germline V gene sequence: CDR1 SGHDN, CDR2 FVKESK. The length of the CDR3 is 13 residues. CDR3 DNA: TGTGCCAGCAGCCGGCCATCCTGGAGAACGCAGTATTTT. It translates to CASSRPSWRTQYF.

This clonotype was seen a handful of times. The chain uses TRBV20-1 and TRBJ1-5; tentative D call: TRBD1 (5 bases). The CDR3 is 13 amino acids. CDR1 DFQATT and CDR2 SNEGSKA come from the germline V gene (reference sequence). Trimming took 6 bases from V and 4 from J, leaving 13 bases between them. For the CDR3, the DNA is TGCAGTGCAGTCCCGGGACCTAATCAGCCCCAGCATTTT. Protein product: CSAVPGPNQPQHF.

A remark on this clonotype: A much larger clone differs from this one at a single base, so this may be a read error. The rearrangement joins TRBV5-6 to TRBJ1-4; 7 nucleotides align to TRBD1. The trim removed 5 bases at V and 2 bases at J, leaving 3 bases unmatched. There are 14 residues in the CDR3. Germline values: CDR1 SGHDT, CDR2 YYEEEE. In DNA, the CDR3 is TGTGCCAGCAGTTGGGGACAGACTAATGAAAAACTGTTTTTT. Translation gives CASSWGQTNEKLFF.

The table lists this clonotype with a count of one. The chain employs TRBV14 and TRBJ2-7; D gene unclear. V dropped 2 bases and J dropped 4 bases, with 9 bases sitting between them. The CDR3 runs to 13 residues. Per germline, CDR1 SGHDN and CDR2 FVKESK. CDR3 bases: TGTGCCAGCAGCCAAAAGCCCCCGTACGAGCAGTACTTC. It specifies CASSQKPPYEQYF.

CDR3 residues: CASGLYNEQFF. The DNA for the CDR3 is TGTGCTAGTGGTCTCTACAATGAGCAGTTCTTC. The chain employs TRBV12-5 and TRBJ2-1; D is uncertain. Per germline, CDR1 LGHNT and CDR2 FRNRAP. CDR3 length: 11 residues. The germline V and J ends were trimmed by 5 bases and 3 bases, with 2 bases remaining between them.

This clonotype was recorded a few times. The chain links TRBV20-1 to TRBJ2-5; D is possibly TRBD2 (5 bases). The germline V gene has CDR1 DFQATT and CDR2 SNEGSKA (reference sequence). Trimming removed 8 bases at V and 2 bases at J, with 15 bases between. The CDR3 has 13 amino acids. The CDR3 region has the DNA TGCAGTTCCCTGTTTGGACTGCAAGAGACCCAGTACTTC. Translating it yields CSSLFGLQETQYF.

The chain is built from TRBV27 and TRBJ2-1; the D is unclear. V was trimmed by 2 bases and J by 0 bases, leaving 11 bases between them. Germline loops: CDR1 MNHEY, CDR2 SMNVEV (reference sequence). This CDR3 spans 16 amino acids. The CDR3 DNA sequence: TGTGCCAGCAGTTTAGGACCCTTAAGCTCCTACAATGAGCAGTTCTTC. Protein: CASSLGPLSSYNEQFF.

This clonotype turned up a few times. The rearrangement links TRBV24-1 to TRBJ2-5, with TRBD1 identical over 7 bases. V gave up 7 bases and J gave up 2 bases; unmatched junction bases: 6. The germline gives CDR1 KGHDR, CDR2 SFDVKD. This CDR3 region has 14 residues. CDR3 in amino acids: CATSLGRGQETQYF. The CDR3 DNA sequence: TGTGCCACCAGCTTGGGCAGGGGGCAAGAGACCCAGTACTTC.

V gene TRBV5-1 combines with J gene TRBJ2-1; a possible D gene is TRBD2 (6 bases). CDR3 size: 17 residues. Germline-derived CDR1 and CDR2 are SGHRS and YFSETQ. With 4 bases removed from V and 2 bases from J, the gap between germline ends came to 19 bases. This CDR3 reads CASSPRRAGVTYNEQFF. In DNA, the CDR3 is TGCGCCAGCAGCCCCCGAAGAGCGGGCGTGACCTACAATGAGCAGTTCTTC.

This clonotype was detected a few times. The chain is built from TRBV6-2 or TRBV6-3 and TRBJ2-3; either TRBD1 or TRBD2 may supply D (5 bases each). Germline loops: CDR1 MNHEY, CDR2 SVGEGT. The V end lost 4 bases, the J end lost 1 base, and 15 bases lay between the germline ends. The CDR3 contains 16 residues. CDR3: CASSSGPRGGTDTQYF. CDR3 nucleotides: TGTGCCAGCAGTTCAGGTCCCCGAGGGGGCACAGATACGCAGTATTTT.

This clonotype came up a few times. This sequence joins TRBV7-2 and TRBJ1-2; the D is unclear. The CDR3 consists of 17 residues. Germline V CDR1 and CDR2: SGHTA, FQGNSA. Between the trimmed V and J ends, which lost 1 base and 1 base, there was a span of 16 bases. CDR3 sequence (DNA): TGTGCCAGCAGCTTAGGGTCGGCGAGCTTTTTTAACTATGGCTACACCTTC. It specifies CASSLGSASFFNYGYTF.

This chain uses TRBV9 with TRBJ2-3, with D unclear. CDR3 size: 15 residues. With 3 bases removed from V and 5 bases from J, the gap between germline ends came to 16 bases. Germline CDR1 SGDLS, CDR2 YYNGEE. CDR3 in DNA: TGTGCCAGCAGCGCCACGCTCCTTCGCCGAGATACGCAGTATTTT. Encoded protein: CASSATLLRRDTQYF.

The gene calls are TRBV7-9 and TRBJ2-1; 7 nucleotides align to TRBD2. J was trimmed by 1 base and V by 1 base; bases with no gene match: 4. This CDR3 has 16 residues. Per germline, CDR1 SEHNR and CDR2 FQNEAQ (reference sequence). CDR3 nucleotides: TGTGCCAGCAGCTTAGGAGAGGGAGGGTCCTACAATGAGCAGTTCTTC. It codes for CASSLGEGGSYNEQFF.

The chain is built from TRBV5-5 and TRBJ2-1, with no clear D. Trimming took 7 bases from V and 0 from J, leaving 20 bases between them. The CDR3 is made up of 17 amino acids. Germline loops: CDR1 SGHKS, CDR2 YYEKEE (reference sequence). DNA for the CDR3: TGTGCCAGCGGCCGGCGAAGGGCGCAGAGCTCCTACAATGAGCAGTTCTTC. It encodes CASGRRRAQSSYNEQFF.

This clonotype was found a few times. The gene calls are TRBV28 and TRBJ2-7; D ambiguous. Per germline, CDR1 MDHEN and CDR2 SYDVKM. V shed 7 bases and J shed 7 bases, with 17 bases lying between them. The CDR3 totals 13 residues. In DNA form, the CDR3 reads TGTGCCAGCATAAAACGGCCCTTCGGAGAGCAGTACTTC. Amino acid sequence: CASIKRPFGEQYF.

This clonotype was seen more than once but under ten times. The junction shows a germline mismatch at one end, possibly a read error. The rearrangement uses TRBV20-1 and TRBJ2-7; 13 nucleotides match TRBD2. CDR1 and CDR2 (germline): DFQATT, SNEGSKA (reference sequence). The CDR3 is 14 residues long. The CDR3 sequence is CSAKGTSGTYEQSF. CDR3 DNA: TGCAGTGCTAAGGGGACTAGCGGGACCTACGAGCAGTCCTTC.